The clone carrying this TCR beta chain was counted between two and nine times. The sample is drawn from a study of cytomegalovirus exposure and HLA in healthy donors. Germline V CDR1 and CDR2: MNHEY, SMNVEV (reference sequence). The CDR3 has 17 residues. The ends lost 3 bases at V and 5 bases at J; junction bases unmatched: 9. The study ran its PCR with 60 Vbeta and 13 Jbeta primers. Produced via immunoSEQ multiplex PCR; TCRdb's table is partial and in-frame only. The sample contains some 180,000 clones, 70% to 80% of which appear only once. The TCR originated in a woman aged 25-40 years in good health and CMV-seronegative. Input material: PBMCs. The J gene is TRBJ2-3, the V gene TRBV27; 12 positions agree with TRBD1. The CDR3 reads CASSFVRGQGAGDTQYF. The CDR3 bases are TGTGCCAGCAGTTTTGTCCGGGGACAGGGGGCTGGAGATACGCAGTATTTT.